A single sample gave rise to the 24 T cell receptor beta chains below, sequenced in a study of OX40 agonist ivuxolimab in advanced cancers. Generated by immunoSEQ multiplex PCR, the TCRdb table keeps only in-frame clones and is missing some. The sample contains 30,000 to 40,000 clones, roughly 90% of which appear only once. Material: CD4+ or CD8+ T cells sorted from blood, obtained in a trial of the OX40 agonist ivuxolimab. Every receptor here comes from an adult with an advanced solid tumor such as melanoma, head and neck, liver or kidney cancer.

The V and J genes are TRBV13 and TRBJ1-1; D remains unclear. This CDR3 comprises 14 residues. V lost 3 bases and J lost 4, with 12 bases in between. Germline V CDR1 and CDR2: PRHDT, FYEKMQ (reference sequence). DNA of the CDR3: TGTGCCAGCAGCTTTCATGGGTTTGGCACTGAAGCTTTCTTT. As protein: CASSFHGFGTEAFF.

This clone appeared a few times. The rearrangement joins TRBV5-8 to TRBJ2-7; D call uncertain. CDR1 is SGHTS and CDR2 is YDEGEE in the germline V gene. The CDR3 length is 11 residues. Trimming removed 3 bases at V and 8 bases at J, with 9 bases between. Here the CDR3 DNA reads TGTGCCAGCAGCTACCACAGCAAGCAGTACTTC. This codes for CASSYHSKQYF.

This clone has a single count. This chain links TRBV11-3 with TRBJ2-5; 11 nucleotides agree with TRBD1. The germline gives CDR1 SGHNT, CDR2 YENEEA. This CDR3 comprises 15 residues. V was clipped by 5 bases and J by 7 bases; unmatched bases: 9. The CDR3 DNA reads TGTGCCAGCAGCCCAGGGACAGGGGGATTCGTGACCCAGTACTTC. This sequence encodes CASSPGTGGFVTQYF.

The J gene is TRBJ2-1, the V gene TRBV11-3; 11 nucleotides match TRBD1. The CDR3 contains 15 residues. CDR1 SGHNT and CDR2 YENEEA come from the germline V gene. V lost 7 bases and J lost 3; bases outside the gene matches: 5. In nucleotides, the CDR3 is TGTGCCAGCACTTCCGGGACAGGGGGCTACAATGAGCAGTTCTTC. Its protein product is CASTSGTGGYNEQFF.

This sequence joins TRBV7-3 and TRBJ1-1, with 10 positions matching TRBD1. The germline CDR1 and CDR2 sequences are SGHTA and FQGTGA. Trimming removed 5 bases from V and 8 bases from J; junction bases left unmatched: 14. The CDR3 runs to 16 residues. CDR3 in amino acids: CASSHSPGQGSVEAFF. CDR3 in DNA: TGTGCCAGCAGCCACTCTCCGGGACAGGGGAGCGTGGAAGCTTTCTTT.

The J gene is TRBJ1-2, the V gene TRBV9; 7 nucleotides line up with TRBD1. The CDR3 contains 16 residues. Germline-derived CDR1 and CDR2 are SGDLS and YYNGEE. Losses at the gene ends were 2 bases for V and 3 bases for J; bases not matched to a gene: 10. CDR3 sequence (DNA): TGTGCCAGCAGCGTTGGGACAGTTTCCTCCTACTATGGCTACACCTTC. This sequence encodes CASSVGTVSSYYGYTF.

This chain links TRBV4-3 with TRBJ2-5; no firm D call. CDR1 and CDR2 from the germline V gene are LGHNA and YSLEER. The V end was cut by 0 bases, the J end by 2 bases, with 10 bases between. CDR3 size: 15 residues. For the CDR3, the DNA is TGCGCCAGCAGCCAAGATGTAGTGGGGCAAGAGACCCAGTACTTC. Protein product: CASSQDVVGQETQYF.

The gene calls are TRBV7-3 and TRBJ2-1; TRBD1 or TRBD2 may be the D gene (5 bases each). V lost 5 bases and J lost 0, with 14 bases in between. The CDR3 has 16 residues. Germline V gives CDR1 SGHTA, CDR2 FQGTGA. In DNA, the CDR3 is TGTGCCAGCAGCCTGACCCCAGGGACCTCCTACAATGAGCAGTTCTTC. Protein product: CASSLTPGTSYNEQFF.

V and J are TRBV18 and TRBJ2-3; 8 nucleotides line up with TRBD2. CDR1 and CDR2 from the germline V gene are KGHSH and LQKENI. This CDR3 is 15 amino acids long. After removal of 4 bases from V and 3 bases from J, the junction contained 6 bases not matched to a gene. The CDR3 sequence: CASSLSGIGTDTQYF. In DNA form, the CDR3 reads TGTGCCAGCTCACTTAGCGGGATCGGGACAGATACGCAGTATTTT.

The chain employs TRBV5-1 and TRBJ1-1; maybe TRBD1 (6 bases). CDR3 length: 17 amino acids. The V and J ends lost 3 bases and 0 bases respectively, with 18 bases between them. Germline CDR1 and CDR2: SGHRS and YFSETQ. The DNA of the CDR3 is TGCGCCAGCAGCTCCGCGGGACAACTAGACTTGAACACTGAAGCTTTCTTT. This gives the protein CASSSAGQLDLNTEAFF.

The CDR3: CSAPRGPEAFF. The CDR3 nucleotides read TGCAGTGCTCCCCGCGGGCCGGAAGCTTTCTTT. This chain connects TRBV20-1 to TRBJ1-1; D is unclear. V lost 5 bases and J 8 bases, leaving 12 bases between the germline ends. The CDR3 spans 11 residues. Germline V CDR1 and CDR2: DFQATT, SNEGSKA (reference sequence).

The sample holds a few counts of this clone. The chain couples TRBV4-3 to TRBJ2-7, with 7 nucleotides matching TRBD1. The J segment lost 0 bases and the V segment lost 4 bases, leaving 3 bases of the junction unmatched. CDR1 and CDR2 (germline): LGHNA, YSLEER. CDR3 length: 14 amino acids. The CDR3: CASSRGQSSYEQYF. Written as DNA, the CDR3 is TGCGCCAGCAGCCGGGGACAGAGCTCCTACGAGCAGTACTTC.

The rearrangement links TRBV6-1 to TRBJ2-7; tentative D call: TRBD2 (6 bases). V was clipped by 7 bases and J by 7 bases, with 11 bases between them. Germline CDR1 is MNHNS and CDR2 is SASEGT. CDR3 length: 11 amino acids. The CDR3 loop reads CASTSGLEQYF. In DNA, the CDR3 is TGTGCCAGCACGAGCGGACTAGAGCAGTACTTC.

The V gene is TRBV10-2, the J gene TRBJ2-7; D is unclear. The V end was cut by 4 bases, the J end by 7 bases, with 11 bases between. Germline loops: CDR1 WSHSY, CDR2 SAAADI. This CDR3 is 12 amino acids long. CDR3 bases: TGCGCCAGCAGTGTGGTGGTTAGGGAGCAGTACTTC. This codes for CASSVVVREQYF.

The chain has TRBV5-1 and TRBJ2-2; maybe TRBD2 (6 bases). V lost 5 bases and J lost 2, with 16 bases in between. Germline assignment: CDR1 SGHRS and CDR2 YFSETQ. The CDR3 is 16 amino acids. As DNA, the CDR3 is TGCGCCAGCAGATTATATCCCGGGACTAACACCGGGGAGCTGTTTTTT. This sequence encodes CASRLYPGTNTGELFF.

The V and J genes are TRBV19 and TRBJ2-5, with a possible D match to TRBD2 (6 bases). The germline CDR1 and CDR2 sequences are LNHDA and SQIVND (reference sequence). CDR3 length: 13 residues. V was pared by 9 bases and J by 2 bases, with 13 bases between. The CDR3 here is CASHLAGQETQYF. CDR3 DNA: TGTGCCAGCCACCTCGCGGGACAAGAGACCCAGTACTTC.

The chain has TRBV2 and TRBJ2-5, with D perhaps TRBD2 (7 bases). Per germline, CDR1 SNHLY and CDR2 FYNNEI. This CDR3 contains 15 residues. Trimming left V 7 bases short and J 1 base short, with 16 bases between. The CDR3 nucleotides are TGTGCCAGCATTCGAATGGGGGGGCTCCAAGAGACCCAGTACTTC. Amino acids: CASIRMGGLQETQYF.

This chain connects TRBV27 to TRBJ2-7, with 10 bases matching TRBD1. With 1 base clipped from V and 3 bases from J, the junction kept 6 bases outside the gene matches. The germline CDR1 and CDR2 sequences are MNHEY and SMNVEV (reference sequence). The CDR3 has 16 amino acids. The CDR3 coding sequence is TGTGCCAGCAGTTTATATGGGGGACAGGGGATCTACGAGCAGTACTTC. The encoded protein is CASSLYGGQGIYEQYF.

The DNA of the CDR3 is TGTGCCAGTAGTCCCTTAGCGGGAGATCTGAGAGATACGCAGTATTTT. Translation gives CASSPLAGDLRDTQYF. The rearrangement links TRBV19 to TRBJ2-3; 9 nucleotides match TRBD2. CDR1 and CDR2 (germline): LNHDA, SQIVND (reference sequence). The junction had 11 bases not matched to a gene; V was cut back by 5 bases and J by 5 bases. This CDR3 comprises 16 residues.

This clone was counted only a few times. This chain links TRBV6-5 with TRBJ2-2; 9 positions match TRBD2. Germline V gene data show CDR1 as MNHEY and CDR2 as SVGAGI. CDR3 length: 16 amino acids. V shed 0 bases, J shed 7 bases, and the junction held 6 bases outside the gene matches. CDR3 coding DNA: TGTGCCAGCAGTTACTCGGGCGGGAGGGCTTACGGGGAGCTGTTTTTT. Its translation: CASSYSGGRAYGELFF.

The genes are TRBV4-2 and TRBJ2-7; 7 positions agree with TRBD2. This CDR3 contains 15 residues. Germline CDR1 is LGHNA and CDR2 is YNFKEQ. Germline trimming cut 4 bases from V and 0 bases from J; bases unmatched to any gene: 6. CDR3 DNA: TGTGCCAGCAGCCCCGGGCTAGCGGACTCCTACGAGCAGTACTTC. It encodes CASSPGLADSYEQYF.

The V gene is TRBV7-2, the J gene TRBJ2-1; D is ambiguous. The CDR3 has 14 residues. Germline-derived CDR1 and CDR2 are SGHTA and FQGNSA. Between the trimmed V and J ends, which lost 4 bases and 9 bases, there was a span of 16 bases. CDR3 nucleotide sequence: TGTGCCAGCAGCTCCATGCTAGGGAATGGTGAGCAGTTCTTC. It encodes CASSSMLGNGEQFF.

The chain links TRBV7-3 to TRBJ2-1, with 7 bases identical to TRBD2. V trimming: 2 bases; J trimming: 7 bases; junction bases outside the gene matches: 2. This CDR3 spans 13 amino acids. Germline V gene sequence: CDR1 SGHTA, CDR2 FQGTGA. CDR3 protein: CASSLAGENEQFF. CDR3 coding DNA: TGTGCCAGCAGCTTAGCGGGAGAGAATGAGCAGTTCTTC.

This clone was counted a single time. The rearrangement links TRBV27 to TRBJ2-7; 11 positions match TRBD2. In germline, CDR1 is MNHEY, CDR2 SMNVEV (reference sequence). J gave up 0 bases and V 4 bases, and 5 bases lay outside the gene matches. The CDR3 has 16 amino acids. Here the CDR3 reads CASSSWTSGLSYEQYF. In DNA form, the CDR3 reads TGTGCCAGCAGTTCCTGGACTAGCGGGCTCTCCTACGAGCAGTACTTC.